What follows are 14 T cell receptor beta chains derived from one specimen sequenced in a study of OX40 agonist ivuxolimab in advanced cancers. Method: immunoSEQ multiplex PCR; TCRdb's copy keeps in-frame clones and lacks some. The sample carries roughly 7,300 clones, roughly 88% recorded once. The source material was CD4+ or CD8+ T cells sorted from blood, sampled in a trial of the OX40 agonist ivuxolimab. The source is an adult with an advanced solid tumor such as melanoma, head and neck, liver or kidney cancer.

The genes are TRBV10-3 and TRBJ2-5, with D perhaps TRBD1 (5 bases). This CDR3 has 13 residues. CDR1 ENHRY and CDR2 SYGVKD come from the germline V gene. The V end lost 4 bases, the J end lost 5 bases, and 11 bases lay between the germline ends. This chain's CDR3 is CAISVESGETQYF. The DNA of the CDR3 is TGTGCCATCAGTGTTGAGTCAGGGGAGACCCAGTACTTC.

The chain carries TRBV18 and TRBJ2-2, with 7 bases that match TRBD1. Trimming took 0 bases from V and 2 from J; bases not matched to a gene: 15. Germline loops: CDR1 KGHSH, CDR2 LQKENI. The CDR3 totals 20 residues. CDR3 coding DNA: TGTGCCAGCTCACCACCGGACTTGAGTTTCGGGACAGCTAACACCGGGGAGCTGTTTTTT. As protein: CASSPPDLSFGTANTGELFF.

This clone has a handful of counts. The chain links TRBV28 to TRBJ1-2, with 9 bases identical to TRBD1. Trimming took 5 bases from V and 7 from J; bases not matched to a gene: 8. The length of the CDR3 is 14 residues. Germline loops: CDR1 MDHEN, CDR2 SYDVKM. Here the CDR3 DNA reads TGTGCCAGCAGTCCTGGACAGGGGAATACTGGCTACACCTTC. Translation: CASSPGQGNTGYTF.

V and J are TRBV5-6 and TRBJ1-1; TRBD1 might be the D (5 bases). The germline CDR1 and CDR2 sequences are SGHDT and YYEEEE. This CDR3 contains 14 residues. V was shortened by 5 bases and J by 0 bases, with 11 bases between the two germline ends. The CDR3 here is CASSSQGVNTEAFF. DNA for the CDR3: TGTGCCAGCAGTTCCCAAGGGGTGAACACTGAAGCTTTCTTT. Together with reference TRBV5-6 and TRBJ1-1, the CDR3 gives the full variable domain: DAGVTQSPTHLIKTRGQQVTLRCSPKSGHDTVSWYQQALGQGPQFIFQYYEEEERQRGNFPDRFSGHQFPNYSSELNVNALLLGDSALYLCASSSQGVNTEAFFGQGTRLTVV.

The gene calls are TRBV30 and TRBJ2-7, with D unresolved. The CDR3 length is 12 residues. Germline CDR1 GTSNPN, CDR2 SVGIG (reference sequence). The V end lost 0 bases, the J end lost 4 bases, and 7 bases lay between the germline ends. CDR3 bases: TGTGCCTGGAGTGTAAGCAGGTACGAGCAGTACTTC. This codes for CAWSVSRYEQYF.

The gene calls are TRBV5-5 and TRBJ2-7; D unclear. The ends were cut back, 6 bases at V and 2 bases at J, with 12 bases in the middle. Germline CDR1 and CDR2: SGHKS and YYEKEE (reference sequence). This CDR3 has 13 amino acids. The CDR3 sequence: CASMLNMPYEQYF. The CDR3 region has the DNA TGTGCCAGCATGTTGAATATGCCCTACGAGCAGTACTTC.

The V call is TRBV4-3, the J call TRBJ2-3, with TRBD2 identical over 12 bases. CDR1 is LGHNA, CDR2 YSLEER, per germline. There are 17 residues in the CDR3. The ends lost 0 bases at V and 3 bases at J; junction bases unmatched: 4. The CDR3 is CASSQDETSGRTDTQYF. The DNA of the CDR3 is TGCGCCAGCAGCCAAGACGAGACTAGCGGGAGAACAGATACGCAGTATTTT.

The chain carries TRBV5-1 and TRBJ1-4; TRBD1 might be the D (5 bases). Germline V gene sequence: CDR1 SGHRS, CDR2 YFSETQ. V lost 3 bases, J lost 6 bases, and 15 bases lay in between. The CDR3 has 15 amino acids. CDR3 region: CASSWGGREDEKLFF. The CDR3 DNA is TGCGCCAGCAGCTGGGGTGGCAGGGAAGATGAAAAACTGTTTTTT.

The chain couples TRBV7-9 to TRBJ1-5; D might be TRBD1 (6 bases). Germline values: CDR1 SEHNR, CDR2 FQNEAQ (reference sequence). This CDR3 is built from 14 residues. Trimming cost V 5 bases and J 2 bases, with 10 bases left between them. The CDR3 DNA is TGTGCCAGCAGCCCGTCAGGGGGCAATCAGCCCCAGCATTTT. Translation: CASSPSGGNQPQHF.

The rearrangement links TRBV5-1 to TRBJ2-7; the match to TRBD1 covers 8 bases. V dropped 0 bases and J dropped 1; count of bases not matched to a gene: 12. Germline CDR1 SGHRS, CDR2 YFSETQ. CDR3 length: 18 amino acids. The CDR3, as DNA: TGCGCCAGCAGCTTGGAAGTTACCGGGACAGGTTTTTCCTACGAGCAGTACTTC. Translated, it gives CASSLEVTGTGFSYEQYF.

This chain uses TRBV5-1 with TRBJ1-1; no firm D call. Trimming shortened V by 1 base and J by 0 bases, and 4 bases separated the two germline ends. Germline values: CDR1 SGHRS, CDR2 YFSETQ. There are 13 residues in the CDR3. The CDR3 nucleotides are TGCGCCAGCAGCTTGAATCTGAACACTGAAGCTTTCTTT. This sequence encodes CASSLNLNTEAFF.

The chain uses TRBV27 and TRBJ2-3, with 10 nucleotides matching TRBD1. CDR1 is MNHEY and CDR2 is SMNVEV in the germline V gene (reference sequence). This CDR3 has 13 residues. V dropped 8 bases and J dropped 6; count of bases not matched to a gene: 5. The CDR3 coding sequence is TGTGCCAGCGCGGGACAGGGGAGGGATACGCAGTATTTT. It is translated as CASAGQGRDTQYF.

This clone has only one observation. The genes are TRBV19 and TRBJ2-2, with D uncertain. CDR1 and CDR2 (germline): LNHDA, SQIVND (reference sequence). The germline V and J ends were trimmed by 5 bases and 4 bases, with 17 bases remaining between them. This CDR3 contains 16 residues. The CDR3 nucleotides are TGTGCCAGTAGTGGTTCCCGGGCCCTTTCCACCGGGGAGCTGTTTTTT. Its protein is CASSGSRALSTGELFF.

The chain has TRBV11-2 and TRBJ1-6, with D perhaps TRBD1 (5 bases). This CDR3 contains 15 residues. Germline CDR1 SGHAT, CDR2 FQNNGV. Trimming removed 1 base at V and 7 bases at J, with 11 bases between. The CDR3 loop reads CASSLGGRENSPLHF. The CDR3 DNA sequence: TGTGCCAGCAGCTTAGGCGGCAGGGAAAATTCACCCCTCCACTTT.